Given below is one T cell receptor beta chain in context. Its antigen is unidentified. These data originate in a study of T cell responses to AZD1222 COVID-19 vaccine. Study observations and caveats: Nearly half of the spike-specific TCRs reportedly recognize variant regions that carry no mutations. There were vaccine-associated CD4 TCRs across spike, dominant at 160-218 and 743-854. An increase in Spike-specific TCR breadth and depth was observed after two AZD1222 doses.

The data were produced by immunoSEQ multiplex PCR, yet TCRdb's version contains in-frame clones alone and is incomplete. The repertoire holds around 84,000 clones, with around 90% as singletons. CDR1 SGHVS and CDR2 FNYEAQ come from the germline V gene. Deletions cut 5 bases from V and 0 bases from J, with 12 bases between. The CDR3 extends over 15 amino acids. The J gene is TRBJ2-3, the V gene TRBV7-6; D is possibly TRBD1 (5 bases). The source was peripheral blood, collected on day 0 of MenACWY control vaccination. The origin of this receptor is an adult in good health. The CDR3 coding sequence is TGTGCCAGCAGCCCCCTATCAGGGAGCACAGATACGCAGTATTTT. Protein: CASSPLSGSTDTQYF. Full variable domain (outside the CDR3, taken from reference TRBV7-6 and TRBJ2-3): GAGVSQSPRYKVTKRGQDVALRCDPISGHVSLYWYRQALGQGPEFLTYFNYEAQQDKSGLPNDRFSAERPEGSISTLTIQRTEQRDSAMYRCASSPLSGSTDTQYFGPGTRLTVL.